Following are 20 T cell receptor beta chains from one sample sequenced in a study of blood T cell repertoires in COVID-19. Clones were read by immunoSEQ multiplex PCR, and TCRdb kept only the in-frame ones, dropping some. The profile shows about 300,000 clones, about 90% of them singletons. Sequenced sample: peripheral blood. These receptors originate from a man between 18 and 29 years old who had recovered from COVID-19.

V usage is TRBV6-4 and J usage is TRBJ1-5, with 7 positions matching TRBD1. V trimming: 2 bases; J trimming: 0 bases; junction bases outside the gene matches: 19. From germline, CDR1 is MRHNA and CDR2 SNTAGT. This CDR3 has 21 residues. The DNA of the CDR3 is TGTGCCAGCAGTGACCGGGACAGCCTCACGCGATCTTCTTATAGCAATCAGCCCCAGCATTTT. Amino acid sequence: CASSDRDSLTRSSYSNQPQHF.

V is TRBV19 and J is TRBJ2-7; D might be TRBD1 (7 bases). This CDR3 spans 17 amino acids. Trimming shortened V by 4 bases and J by 1 base, and 20 bases separated the two germline ends. CDR1 LNHDA and CDR2 SQIVND come from the germline V gene (reference sequence). The CDR3 sequence is CASSTYFGGTASYEQYF. CDR3 DNA: TGTGCCAGTAGTACGTACTTCGGCGGGACAGCATCCTACGAGCAGTACTTC.

CDR3 nucleotide sequence: TGTGCCAGCAGTTTAGTGCGGAATGAGCAGTTCTTC. Translated, it gives CASSLVRNEQFF. V usage is TRBV12-3 or TRBV12-4 and J usage is TRBJ2-1, with D hard to call. Trimming stripped 1 base from V and 7 bases from J, with 5 bases between. This CDR3 spans 12 amino acids.

The rearrangement links TRBV5-4 to TRBJ1-1; D gene ambiguous. This CDR3 spans 17 amino acids. CDR1 and CDR2 (germline): SGHNT, YYREEE (reference sequence). V lost 5 bases to trimming and J lost 0 bases, with 20 bases between them. DNA of the CDR3: TGTGCCAGCAGACCAAAAGGTGGCCCGGGTTTGAACACTGAAGCTTTCTTT. This sequence encodes CASRPKGGPGLNTEAFF.

This rearrangement joins TRBV6-6 to TRBJ2-3, with unresolved D. Germline loops: CDR1 MNHNY, CDR2 SVGAGI (reference sequence). The CDR3 length is 10 residues. V was pared by 5 bases and J by 6 bases, with 3 bases between. The CDR3 sequence is CASSEDTQYF. CDR3 sequence (DNA): TGTGCCAGCAGTGAGGATACGCAGTATTTT.

The chain combines TRBV6-5 with TRBJ2-5; D is uncertain. The germline V gene has CDR1 MNHEY and CDR2 SVGAGI. Deletions cut 6 bases from V and 2 bases from J, with 16 bases between. The CDR3 has 15 residues. This chain's CDR3 is CASRRDILGQETQYF. The CDR3 coding sequence is TGTGCCAGCAGAAGAGACATATTGGGTCAAGAGACCCAGTACTTC.

The genes are TRBV6-1 and TRBJ2-1; 7 bases fit TRBD1. The CDR3 has 16 residues. V was clipped by 4 bases and J by 2 bases; unmatched bases: 8. Germline V CDR1 and CDR2: MNHNS, SASEGT. As DNA, the CDR3 is TGTGCCAGCAGTGCCGGACAGGCCCGACCCTACAATGAGCAGTTCTTC. Amino acid sequence: CASSAGQARPYNEQFF.

The CDR3 here is CASSVTSGSVNEQYF. The CDR3 bases are TGTGCCAGCAGCGTGACTAGCGGGAGTGTAAACGAGCAGTACTTC. The rearrangement uses TRBV9 and TRBJ2-7; 12 nucleotides match TRBD2. The J segment lost 5 bases and the V segment lost 2 bases, leaving 5 bases of the junction unmatched. This CDR3 has 15 residues. Looked up from germline, CDR1 is SGDLS and CDR2 is YYNGEE.

V usage is TRBV27 and J usage is TRBJ2-3, with a possible D match to TRBD2 (6 bases). The V gene's germline CDR1 is MNHEY and CDR2 SMNVEV (reference sequence). The ends were cut back, 2 bases at V and 0 bases at J, with 9 bases in the middle. The CDR3 loop spans 15 amino acids. In nucleotides, the CDR3 is TGTGCCAGCAGTTTACGGGGACTTAGCACAGATACGCAGTATTTT. Protein: CASSLRGLSTDTQYF.

This chain connects TRBV27 to TRBJ1-1; the D gene is possibly TRBD1 (5 bases). CDR3 length: 16 amino acids. CDR1 and CDR2 (germline): MNHEY, SMNVEV (reference sequence). Trimming took 1 base from V and 0 from J, leaving 12 bases between them. CDR3 bases: TGTGCCAGCAGTTTATTTGGGGCGACAGTGAACACTGAAGCTTTCTTT. Its translation: CASSLFGATVNTEAFF.

The count of this clone is one. This chain uses TRBV6-5 with TRBJ1-5; D perhaps matches TRBD1 (6 bases). The germline V gene encodes CDR1 MNHEY and CDR2 SVGAGI. The V and J ends lost 7 bases and 7 bases respectively, with 14 bases between them. This CDR3 spans 13 amino acids. The CDR3 spells CASTRGGDQPQHF. CDR3 bases: TGTGCCAGCACCCGAGGGGGGGACCAGCCCCAGCATTTT.

The rearrangement uses TRBV7-9 and TRBJ2-3; TRBD1 might be the D (6 bases). Germline CDR1 and CDR2: SEHNR and FQNEAQ (reference sequence). Trimming left V 2 bases short and J 2 bases short, with 14 bases between. This CDR3 region has 16 residues. CDR3 loop: CASSLLAGAVTDTQYF. CDR3 coding DNA: TGTGCCAGCAGCTTACTAGCAGGGGCCGTCACAGATACGCAGTATTTT.

The chain has TRBV10-3 and TRBJ2-1; D is ambiguous. Trimming took off 4 bases at V and 5 bases at J, with 9 bases between the two ends. This CDR3 contains 13 residues. The V gene's germline CDR1 is ENHRY and CDR2 SYGVKD. Here the CDR3 DNA reads TGTGCCATCAGTGTGTGGGCCGACAATGAGCAGTTCTTC. It specifies CAISVWADNEQFF.

This chain links TRBV7-9 with TRBJ2-2; a possible D gene is TRBD2 (6 bases). In germline, CDR1 is SEHNR, CDR2 FQNEAQ (reference sequence). This CDR3 is built from 16 residues. Trimming shortened V by 5 bases and J by 6 bases, and 19 bases separated the two germline ends. CDR3 DNA sequence: TGTGCCAGCAGCCCCAGCCAGGGACTCCGGGCCGGGGAGCTGTTTTTT. Protein product: CASSPSQGLRAGELFF.

The chain combines TRBV6-1 with TRBJ2-7; D ambiguous. The CDR3 covers 13 residues. V gave up 3 bases and J gave up 3 bases, with 9 bases separating them. Germline V gene data show CDR1 as MNHNS and CDR2 as SASEGT. The DNA for the CDR3 is TGTGCCAGCAGTGAGGTGAGGCTCTACGAGCAGTACTTC. It encodes CASSEVRLYEQYF.

The chain employs TRBV27 and TRBJ1-1; possible D gene TRBD1, 6 bases. This CDR3 has 17 amino acids. Deletions cut 6 bases from V and 1 base from J, with 21 bases between. Germline assignment: CDR1 MNHEY and CDR2 SMNVEV (reference sequence). The DNA of the CDR3 is TGTGCCAGCAGCCTACGGTCAGGGGAATATTGGAACACTGAAGCTTTCTTT. Amino acid sequence: CASSLRSGEYWNTEAFF.

The rearrangement uses TRBV10-3 and TRBJ1-1; TRBD1 agrees at 7 bases. This CDR3 is 15 amino acids long. Germline V CDR1 and CDR2: ENHRY, SYGVKD. The V and J ends lost 4 bases and 1 base, in that order; junction bases with no gene match: 6. CDR3 region: CAISGQGLSNTEAFF. The CDR3, as DNA: TGTGCCATCAGTGGACAGGGCCTATCGAACACTGAAGCTTTCTTT.

This clone was detected only once. The chain uses TRBV9 and TRBJ1-1; the D is unclear. Per germline, CDR1 SGDLS and CDR2 YYNGEE. Trimming stripped 2 bases from V and 3 bases from J, with 17 bases between. The CDR3 spans 16 residues. The CDR3 DNA follows: TGTGCCAGCAGCGTCGAAGAGCAGACTCTGGACACTGAAGCTTTCTTT. The encoded protein is CASSVEEQTLDTEAFF.

This chain joins TRBV12-3 or TRBV12-4 and TRBJ1-2; TRBD1 agrees at 7 bases. The CDR3 covers 12 residues. V shed 6 bases and J 2 bases; nucleotides not matched to a gene: 0. CDR3 loop: CASSRGNYGYTF. The DNA for the CDR3 is TGTGCCAGCAGCAGGGGGAACTATGGCTACACCTTC.

This clone is a singleton in its sample. The chain recombines TRBV9 with TRBJ1-1; D unresolved. In germline, CDR1 is SGDLS, CDR2 YYNGEE. The length of the CDR3 is 15 residues. Trimming cost V 0 bases and J 6 bases, with 15 bases left between them. In nucleotides, the CDR3 is TGTGCCAGCAGCGTAGGAGGAGTGGATAGGCCTGAAGCTTTCTTT. Translating it yields CASSVGGVDRPEAFF.